This T cell receptor (beta chain) emerged from a study of human T cells and chemical hapten exposure. About the research overall: Per-sample TCR yield variability stemmed mainly from small pooled library volume differences. Study observations and caveats: Sensitizing with DPC caused no change in TCRs above 1 in 1000 frequency.

This clonotype came up many times. Antigen specificity is unknown. The library tagged individual cDNA molecules with unique molecular identifiers. As originally analysed: A typical sample had 95,638 TCRs, with roughly 20,000 to 700,000 overall. A single record per CDR3 protein comes from TCRdb applying MiXCR to the RACE reads. TCRdb's processing, not the study's, gives the V and J calls here. The table records approximately 79,000 distinct CDR3 sequences, under 10% of them present only once. Time point denoted: healthy volunteer bleed at 6 weeks. Before extraction, the whole blood was not fractionated, and total RNA was taken from it. This CDR3 comprises 16 residues. The J segment lost 4 bases and the V segment lost 3 bases, leaving 5 bases of the junction unmatched. Germline CDR1 is MGHRA and CDR2 is YSYEKL.

The chain carries TRBV4-1 and TRBJ2-1, with 11 bases that match TRBD2. The receptor comes from a male donor in good health. Some clones in this sample may be carry-over from other donors' samples. The sample taken for sequencing was whole blood. The CDR3 region is CASSHSGTSGYNEQFF. DNA of the CDR3: TGCGCCAGCAGCCACTCGGGGACTAGCGGATACAATGAGCAGTTCTTC.